Below, 18 T cell receptor beta chains from the same sample are listed, as sequenced in a study of T cells in women clearing cervical HPV infection. Sequencing used immunoSEQ multiplex PCR; TCRdb keeps in-frame clones, though not all of them. The table lists around 22,000 clones, with 4.5% to 5% in the top ten. The sequencing input was blood buffy coat. Receptors originate from a woman between 18 and 69 years old with a cervical HPV16 infection that either progressed to CIN3+ or cleared (not recorded which).

Points on this clone: From the germline J gene comes the end of the CDR3, since the read stops 3 residues before it. The chain combines TRBV2 with TRBJ1-3; 8 positions agree with TRBD1. Trimming cost V 6 bases and J 0 bases; bases outside gene matches: 1. CDR1 and CDR2 (germline): SNHLY, FYNNEI. The CDR3 sequence is 14 residues long. CDR3 sequence: CASRGQDSGNTIYF. Incomplete CDR3 DNA: TGTGCCAGCAGGGGACAGGACTCTGGAAACACC.

A note on this clone: The read ends 3 residues before the CDR3 terminus; that terminus is restored from the germline J gene. This chain uses TRBV30 with TRBJ2-6, with 7 bases aligning to TRBD1. Trimming at V came to 4 bases and at J to 2 bases, leaving 5 bases not matched to a gene. The CDR3 is 15 residues long. Germline V gives CDR1 GTSNPN, CDR2 SVGIG (reference sequence). The sequenced CDR3 bases are TGTGCCTGGACCCTAGACAGGGCTGGGGCCAACGTC. Amino acid sequence: CAWTLDRAGANV. The whole CDR3 reads CAWTLDRAGANVLTF.

A remark on this clone: The read ends 3 residues shy of where the CDR3 ends; the end is completed using the germline J gene. The chain links TRBV19 to TRBJ1-1; D perhaps matches TRBD1 (5 bases). The CDR3 has 16 amino acids. Germline V gene sequence: CDR1 LNHDA, CDR2 SQIVND (reference sequence). Trimming stripped 3 bases from V and 7 bases from J, with 21 bases between. The CDR3 loop reads CASSIRRGARQGEAFF. CDR3 DNA, as far as it was read: TGTGCCAGTAGTATTAGGAGGGGCGCCCGCCAGGGTGAA. Drawing the rest from reference TRBV19 and TRBJ1-1, the complete variable domain is DGGITQSPKYLFRKEGQNVTLSCEQNLNHDAMYWYRQDPGQGLRLIYYSQIVNDFQKGDIAEGYSVSREKKESFPLTVTSAQKNPTAFYLCASSIRRGARQGEAFFGQGTRLTVV.

With regard to this clone: The CDR3 is cut off 3 residues early in the read; its end comes from the germline J gene. The chain is built from TRBV5-1 and TRBJ2-2; D is possibly TRBD2 (6 bases). CDR3 length equals 13 residues. Germline V gene lookup returns CDR1 SGHRS and CDR2 YFSETQ. CDR3 bases read: TGCGCCAGCAGCTTGGCCGGGGAGGAAAAG. This translates into CASSLAGEEK. The full CDR3 reads CASSLAGEEKLFF.

Regarding this clone: The sequenced fragment ends 3 residues before the CDR3 boundary, so the rest is inferred from the germline J gene. The chain links TRBV5-1 to TRBJ1-4; D might be TRBD1 (6 bases). There are 14 residues in the CDR3. The germline V gene has CDR1 SGHRS and CDR2 YFSETQ. The part of the CDR3 DNA that was read is TGCGCCAGCAGCACAGGGTTGTATAATTCACCA. Amino acid sequence: CASSTGLYNSP. The full CDR3 protein is CASSTGLYNSPLFF.

As for this clone: The sequence runs out 3 residues before the end of the CDR3; the remainder is reconstructed from the germline J gene. The chain couples TRBV2 to TRBJ1-6; 7 nucleotides align to TRBD1. Trimming took 4 bases from V and 0 from J; bases not matched to a gene: 3. This CDR3 spans 16 amino acids. CDR1 and CDR2 from the germline V gene are SNHLY and FYNNEI. Incomplete CDR3 DNA: TGTGCCAGCAGTGGGGACAGCAGCTCCTATAATTCACCC. This encodes CASSGDSSSYNSP. The CDR3 in full is CASSGDSSSYNSPLHF.

To note about this clone: The DNA ends 3 residues before the CDR3 does, and the rest of the CDR3 is filled in from the germline J gene. This rearrangement joins TRBV19 to TRBJ2-1, with 9 bases aligning to TRBD2. Germline values: CDR1 LNHDA, CDR2 SQIVND (reference sequence). V lost 2 bases and J lost 5; bases outside the gene matches: 7. The CDR3 loop spans 16 amino acids. The sequenced CDR3 bases are TGTGCCAGTAGTATATCTGCGGGGGGGCCTGACAATGAG. This translates into CASSISAGGPDNE. The whole CDR3 reads CASSISAGGPDNEQFF.

CDR3 protein: CSAREVPRRNYGYTF. The DNA read from the CDR3 is TGCAGTGCTAGGGAAGTTCCTAGGCGTAACTATGGC. V gene TRBV20-1 combines with J gene TRBJ1-2; unclear D gene. From the germline J gene comes the end of the CDR3, since the read stops 3 residues before it. Trimming removed 3 bases at V and 1 base at J, with 15 bases between. CDR3 size: 15 residues. Germline CDR1 reads DFQATT; CDR2 reads SNEGSKA (reference sequence).

A remark on this clone: The missing CDR3 end, 3 residues past where the read stops, is filled in from the germline J gene. The V gene is TRBV19, the J gene TRBJ1-6; possible D gene TRBD1, 5 bases. CDR3 length equals 15 residues. Trimming cost V 7 bases and J 4 bases, with 14 bases left between them. The germline V gene has CDR1 LNHDA and CDR2 SQIVND (reference sequence). CDR3 sequence reads: CASNAGRGYNSPLHF. Incomplete CDR3 DNA: TGTGCCAGTAATGCGGGGCGGGGATATAATTCACCC.

A note on this clone: The CDR3 end lies 3 residues beyond the end of the read and is filled in from the germline J gene. The chain recombines TRBV7-3 with TRBJ2-2, with unresolved D. Trimming stripped 0 bases from V and 4 bases from J, with 3 bases between. CDR1 SGHTA and CDR2 FQGTGA come from the germline V gene. CDR3 length: 13 amino acids. This CDR3 is CASSLTLTGELFF. The sequenced part of the CDR3 DNA is TGTGCCAGCAGCTTAACTCTCACCGGGGAG. The full variable domain, rest sourced from reference TRBV7-3 and TRBJ2-2, is GAGVSQTPSNKVTEKGKYVELRCDPISGHTALYWYRQSLGQGPEFLIYFQGTGAADDSGLPNDRFFAVRPEGSVSTLKIQRTERGDSAVYLCASSLTLTGELFFGEGSRLTVL.

This chain's CDR3 is CASRRGSNTGELFF. The covered CDR3 bases are TGTGCCAGCCGTCGGGGGTCCAACACCGGGGAG. The V gene is TRBV2, the J gene TRBJ2-2; perhaps TRBD2 as D (6 bases). The missing CDR3 end, 3 residues past where the read stops, is filled in from the germline J gene. The CDR3 totals 14 residues. Germline V gene lookup returns CDR1 SNHLY and CDR2 FYNNEI. Trimming shortened V by 8 bases and J by 2 bases, and 12 bases separated the two germline ends. Supplemented by reference TRBV2 and TRBJ2-2, the full variable domain reads EPEVTQTPSHQVTQMGQEVILRCVPISNHLYFYWYRQILGQKVEFLVSFYNNEISEKSEIFDDQFSVERPDGSNFTLKIRSTKLEDSAMYFCASRRGSNTGELFFGEGSRLTVL.

The sequenced CDR3 bases are TGCGCCAGCAGCTGGTCTCCTAAGGGGGTAGACAATGAG. Amino acid sequence: CASSWSPKGVDNE. The CDR3 reads in full as CASSWSPKGVDNEQFF. The chain has TRBV5-1 and TRBJ2-1, with D possibly matching TRBD1 (6 bases). The read gets to within 3 residues of the CDR3 end, and the germline J gene fills in the rest. Germline V gives CDR1 SGHRS, CDR2 YFSETQ. The CDR3 is made up of 16 amino acids. Trimming took off 3 bases at V and 5 bases at J, with 18 bases between the two ends.

To note about this clone: The read gets to within 3 residues of the CDR3 end, and the germline J gene fills in the rest. The V call is TRBV29-1, the J call TRBJ2-3; 9 bases are shared with TRBD1. The CDR3 is 14 amino acids. Germline CDR1 reads SQVTM; CDR2 reads ANQGSEA. With 8 bases clipped from V and 2 bases from J, the junction kept 8 bases outside the gene matches. The CDR3 spells CSMARTGDTDTQYF. Partial CDR3 DNA: TGCAGCATGGCTCGGACAGGGGACACAGATACG.

As concerns this clone: The missing CDR3 end, 3 residues past where the read stops, is filled in from the germline J gene. The chain uses TRBV5-1 and TRBJ1-6; TRBD1 is a possible D gene (5 bases). The CDR3 has 14 residues. Germline V gene sequence: CDR1 SGHRS, CDR2 YFSETQ. V dropped 0 bases and J dropped 5 bases, with 6 bases sitting between them. The CDR3 sequence: CASSLGGDNSPLHF. The part of the CDR3 DNA that was read is TGCGCCAGCAGCTTGGGGGGGGATAATTCACCC.

To note about this clone: The read ends 3 residues shy of where the CDR3 ends; the end is completed using the germline J gene. The J gene is TRBJ2-1, the V gene TRBV5-1; perhaps TRBD2 as D (6 bases). Trimming pared 0 bases from V and 7 bases from J, leaving 14 bases between. The CDR3 totals 15 residues. Per the germline V gene, CDR1 is SGHRS and CDR2 is YFSETQ. The CDR3 bases that were read are TGCGCCAGCAGCTTGGAGATGAGTGGGGGGAATGAG. It is translated as CASSLEMSGGNE. The complete CDR3 reads CASSLEMSGGNEQFF.

About this clone itself: The missing CDR3 end, 3 residues past where the read stops, is filled in from the germline J gene. V usage is TRBV6-1 and J usage is TRBJ1-1; possible D gene TRBD1, 6 bases. V lost 0 bases and J 2 bases, leaving 10 bases between the germline ends. There are 15 residues in the CDR3. The germline gives CDR1 MNHNS, CDR2 SASEGT. The CDR3 region is CASSEARGGNTEAFF. The CDR3 bases that were read are TGTGCCAGCAGTGAAGCGAGGGGGGGAAACACTGAA.

For this clone: The CDR3 end is not reached by the read, which stops 3 residues before it; the germline J gene fills it in. The V and J genes are TRBV11-2 and TRBJ2-3; no clear D. Trimming shortened V by 2 bases and J by 0 bases, and 9 bases separated the two germline ends. Germline CDR1 is SGHAT and CDR2 is FQNNGV. The CDR3 spans 15 residues. Here the CDR3 reads CASSLNSFSTDTQYF. CDR3 DNA, as far as it was read: TGTGCCAGCAGCTTAAACAGTTTTAGCACAGATACG.

To note about this clone: Read data end 3 residues before the CDR3 end; the end is taken from the germline J gene. V is TRBV18 and J is TRBJ1-2; 7 bases are a match to TRBD1. Germline V gene data show CDR1 as KGHSH and CDR2 as LQKENI. The CDR3 is 14 residues long. J gave up 7 bases and V 5 bases, and 10 bases lay outside the gene matches. The CDR3 spells CASSSKGQDRGYTF. The covered CDR3 bases are TGTGCCAGCTCATCGAAAGGACAGGACCGTGGC.